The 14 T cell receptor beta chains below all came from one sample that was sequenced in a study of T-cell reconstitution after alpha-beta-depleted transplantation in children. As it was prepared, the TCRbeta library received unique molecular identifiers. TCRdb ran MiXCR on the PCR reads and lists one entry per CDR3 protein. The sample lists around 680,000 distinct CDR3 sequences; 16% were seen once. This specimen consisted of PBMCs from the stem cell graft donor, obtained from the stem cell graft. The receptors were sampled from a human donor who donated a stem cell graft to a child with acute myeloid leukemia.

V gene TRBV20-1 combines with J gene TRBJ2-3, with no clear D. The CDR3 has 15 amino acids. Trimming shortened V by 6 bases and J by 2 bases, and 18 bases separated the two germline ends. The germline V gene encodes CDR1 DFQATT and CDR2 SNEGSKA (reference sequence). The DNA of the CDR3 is TGCAGTGCCCTGCAAAGATTCAGTCCCACAGATACGCAGTATTTT. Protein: CSALQRFSPTDTQYF.

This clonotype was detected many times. CDR3 region: CSARDRLAGVRRRETQYF. CDR3 coding DNA: TGCAGTGCTAGAGATCGACTAGCGGGGGTGAGGCGACGAGAGACCCAGTACTTC. This rearrangement joins TRBV20-1 to TRBJ2-5, with 12 bases that match TRBD2. The germline V gene encodes CDR1 DFQATT and CDR2 SNEGSKA (reference sequence). The junction had 12 bases not matched to a gene; V was cut back by 0 bases and J by 4 bases. The CDR3 extends over 18 amino acids.

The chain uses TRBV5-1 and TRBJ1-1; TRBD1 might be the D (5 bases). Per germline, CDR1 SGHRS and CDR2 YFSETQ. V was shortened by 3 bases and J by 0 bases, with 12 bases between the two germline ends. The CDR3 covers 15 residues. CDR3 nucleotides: TGCGCCAGCAGCTCGGGACGGCAGATGAACACTGAAGCTTTCTTT. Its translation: CASSSGRQMNTEAFF.

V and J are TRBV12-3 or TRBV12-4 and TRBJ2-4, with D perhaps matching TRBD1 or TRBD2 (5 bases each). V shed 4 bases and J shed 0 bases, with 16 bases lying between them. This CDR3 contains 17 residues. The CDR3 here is CASSSLRGPLAKNIQYF. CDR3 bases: TGTGCCAGCAGTTCCCTGAGGGGCCCCCTAGCCAAAAACATTCAGTACTTC.

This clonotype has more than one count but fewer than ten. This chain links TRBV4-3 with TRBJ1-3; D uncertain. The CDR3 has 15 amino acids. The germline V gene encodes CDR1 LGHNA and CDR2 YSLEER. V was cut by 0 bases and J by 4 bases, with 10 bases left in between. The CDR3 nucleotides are TGCGCCAGCAGCCAAGATTTGGGTCTAGGAAACACCATATATTTT. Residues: CASSQDLGLGNTIYF.

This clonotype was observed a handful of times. The CDR3 region has the DNA TGTGCCAGCAGCTTAGCGGGCAGAAGGACTGACGAGCAGTACTTC. Amino acid sequence: CASSLAGRRTDEQYF. The chain is built from TRBV11-1 and TRBJ2-7, with D possibly being TRBD2 (5 bases). The CDR3 loop spans 15 amino acids. Trimming removed 0 bases from V and 5 bases from J, with 14 bases in between. CDR1 SGHAT and CDR2 FQDESV come from the germline V gene (reference sequence).

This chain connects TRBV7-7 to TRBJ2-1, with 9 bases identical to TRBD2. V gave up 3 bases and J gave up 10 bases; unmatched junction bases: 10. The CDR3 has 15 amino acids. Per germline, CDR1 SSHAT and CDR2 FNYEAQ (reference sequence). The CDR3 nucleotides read TGTGCCAGCAGCTTCGGCGGGGGGGCCGTAGGCGAGCAGTTCTTC. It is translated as CASSFGGGAVGEQFF.

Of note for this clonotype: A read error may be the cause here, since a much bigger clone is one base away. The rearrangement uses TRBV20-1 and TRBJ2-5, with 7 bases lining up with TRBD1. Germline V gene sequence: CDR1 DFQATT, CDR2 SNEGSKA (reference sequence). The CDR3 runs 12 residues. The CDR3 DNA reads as TGCACTGCTACGGACAGGCGAGAGACCCAGTACTTC. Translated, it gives CTATDRRETQYF.

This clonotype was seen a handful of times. The CDR3 DNA sequence: TGTGCCAGCAGCCCGGACAGCTCCTATAATTCACCCCTCCACTTT. This encodes CASSPDSSYNSPLHF. V usage is TRBV11-3 and J usage is TRBJ1-6; TRBD1 is a possible D gene (6 bases). Trimming pared 5 bases from V and 0 bases from J, leaving 8 bases between. The CDR3 runs to 15 residues. Germline V gene data show CDR1 as SGHNT and CDR2 as YENEEA.

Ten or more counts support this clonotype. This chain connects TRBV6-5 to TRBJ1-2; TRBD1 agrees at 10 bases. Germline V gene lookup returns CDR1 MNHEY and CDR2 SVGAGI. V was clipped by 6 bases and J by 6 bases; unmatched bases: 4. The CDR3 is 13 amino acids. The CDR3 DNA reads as TGTGCCAGCAGCAGGGGACAGGGGCATGGCTACACCTTC. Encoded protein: CASSRGQGHGYTF.

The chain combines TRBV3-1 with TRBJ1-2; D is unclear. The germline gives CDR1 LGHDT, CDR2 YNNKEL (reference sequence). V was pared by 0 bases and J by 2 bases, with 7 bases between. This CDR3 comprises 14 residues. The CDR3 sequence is CASSQDPANYGYTF. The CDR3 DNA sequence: TGTGCCAGCAGCCAAGATCCTGCCAACTATGGCTACACCTTC.

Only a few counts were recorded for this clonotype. The CDR3 spells CASSHRQGGTYEQYF. The CDR3 DNA is TGCGCCAGCAGCCATCGACAGGGGGGGACCTACGAGCAGTACTTC. This rearrangement joins TRBV4-3 to TRBJ2-7; 9 positions match TRBD1. Germline lookup yields CDR1 LGHNA and CDR2 YSLEER. Trimming removed 3 bases from V and 2 bases from J; junction bases left unmatched: 5. This CDR3 spans 15 amino acids.

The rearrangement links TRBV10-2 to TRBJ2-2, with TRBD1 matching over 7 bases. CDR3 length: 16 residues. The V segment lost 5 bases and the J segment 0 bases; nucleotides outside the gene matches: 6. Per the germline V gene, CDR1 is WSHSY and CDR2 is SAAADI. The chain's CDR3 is CASSFDRATNTGELFF. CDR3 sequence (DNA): TGCGCCAGCAGTTTTGACAGGGCGACGAACACCGGGGAGCTGTTTTTT.

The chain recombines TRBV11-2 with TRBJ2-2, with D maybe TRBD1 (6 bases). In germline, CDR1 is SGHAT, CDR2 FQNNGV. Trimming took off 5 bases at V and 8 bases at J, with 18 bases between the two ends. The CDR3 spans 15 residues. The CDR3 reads CASSPKTGRTGELFF. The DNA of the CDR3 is TGTGCCAGCAGCCCTAAAACAGGGCGAACAGGGGAGCTGTTTTTT.